This TCR beta chain is from a study of blood T cell repertoires in COVID-19. TCRdb keeps only in-frame clones here, not all; method: immunoSEQ multiplex PCR. The top ten clones hold about an eighth of a sample with over 250,000 clones, 65% to 90% of them seen once. V lost 9 bases and J lost 2; bases outside the gene matches: 2. The CDR3 sequence is 13 residues long. From germline, CDR1 is MNHNY and CDR2 SVGAGI (reference sequence). The V and J genes are TRBV6-6 and TRBJ2-1, with TRBD1 identical over 9 bases. The TCR sequence derives from a human donor in a cohort sampled during active COVID-19. The sequenced sample consisted of peripheral blood. CDR3 sequence: CASNRGPYNEQFF. The CDR3 DNA follows: TGTGCCAGTAACAGGGGGCCCTACAATGAGCAGTTCTTC.